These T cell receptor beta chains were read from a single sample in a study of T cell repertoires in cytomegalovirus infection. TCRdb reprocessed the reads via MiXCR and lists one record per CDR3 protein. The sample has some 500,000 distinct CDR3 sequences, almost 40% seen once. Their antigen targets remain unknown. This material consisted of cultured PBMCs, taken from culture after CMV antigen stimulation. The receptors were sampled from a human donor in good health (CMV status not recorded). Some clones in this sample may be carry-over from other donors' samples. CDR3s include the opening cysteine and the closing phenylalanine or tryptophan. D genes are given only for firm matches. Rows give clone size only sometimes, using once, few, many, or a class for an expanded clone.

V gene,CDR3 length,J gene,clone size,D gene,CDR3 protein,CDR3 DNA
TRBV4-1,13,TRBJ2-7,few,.,CASSQLERGEQYF,TGCGCCAGCAGCCAGCTTGAGCGCGGCGAGCAGTACTTC
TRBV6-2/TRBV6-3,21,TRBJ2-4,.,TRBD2,CASSYRGTSDRPTLAKNIQYF,TGTGCCAGCAGTTACCGCGGGACTAGCGACCGCCCAACCTTGGCCAAAAACATTCAGTACTTC
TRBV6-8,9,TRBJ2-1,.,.,CAPGTGQFF,TGTGCCCCTGGGACGGGGCAGTTCTTC
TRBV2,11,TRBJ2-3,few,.,CASRDLDTQYF,TGTGCCAGCAGAGATTTAGATACGCAGTATTTT
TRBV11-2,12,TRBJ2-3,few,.,CASSTTRDTQYF,TGTGCCAGCAGCACCACTAGAGATACGCAGTATTTT
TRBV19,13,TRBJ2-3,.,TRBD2,CASHAGGTDTQYF,TGTGCCAGCCATGCGGGGGGCACAGATACGCAGTATTTT
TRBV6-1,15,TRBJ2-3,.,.,CASSGGGLSTDTQYF,TGTGCCAGCAGCGGAGGGGGCCTTAGCACAGATACGCAGTATTTT
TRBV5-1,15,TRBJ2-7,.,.,CASSLEGQVMREQYF,TGCGCCAGCAGCTTGGAAGGACAAGTAATGCGCGAGCAGTACTTC
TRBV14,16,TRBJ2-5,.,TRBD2,CASSRLAGRRQETQYF,TGTGCCAGCAGCCGGCTAGCGGGGAGACGTCAAGAGACCCAGTACTTC
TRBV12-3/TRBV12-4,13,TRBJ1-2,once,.,CASSFGSGYGYTF,TGTGCCAGCAGTTTTGGGTCGGGCTATGGCTACACCTTC
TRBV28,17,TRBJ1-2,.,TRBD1,CASSLDRGQVQAYGYTF,TGTGCCAGCAGCCTCGACAGGGGGCAGGTCCAAGCCTATGGCTACACCTTC
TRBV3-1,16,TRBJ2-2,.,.,CASSVRDPQTTGELFF,TGTGCCAGCAGCGTCCGGGACCCTCAGACAACCGGGGAGCTGTTTTTT
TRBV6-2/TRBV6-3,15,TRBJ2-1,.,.,CASSYSPGTYNEQFF,TGTGCCAGCAGTTACTCGCCAGGTACCTACAATGAGCAGTTCTTC
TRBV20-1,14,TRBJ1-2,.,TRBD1,CSARAGTGAWGYTF,TGCAGTGCTAGAGCCGGGACAGGGGCTTGGGGCTACACCTTC
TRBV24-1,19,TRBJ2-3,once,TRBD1,CATSDLTTGTGGVIDTQYF,TGTGCCACCAGTGATTTAACAACCGGGACAGGGGGCGTTATAGATACGCAGTATTTT
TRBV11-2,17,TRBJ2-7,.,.,CASSSIGARGLIYEQYF,TGTGCCAGCAGCTCAATCGGGGCCAGGGGCTTGATCTACGAGCAGTACTTC
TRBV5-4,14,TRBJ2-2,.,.,CASSPGTGGGELFF,TGTGCCAGCAGCCCAGGGACGGGCGGCGGGGAGCTGTTTTTT
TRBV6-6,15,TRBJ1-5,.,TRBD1,CASRDRAGGNQPQHF,TGTGCCAGCAGGGACAGGGCTGGAGGCAATCAGCCCCAGCATTTT
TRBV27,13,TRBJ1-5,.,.,CASSSREGQPQHF,TGTGCCAGCAGTTCCAGGGAGGGTCAGCCCCAGCATTTT